This T cell receptor beta chain originates from a study of blood T cells in healthy people across ages. This clonotype appeared many times. CDR3 length equals 13 residues. Looked up from germline, CDR1 is SGHRS and CDR2 is YFSETQ. The V and J ends lost 1 base and 3 bases respectively, with 7 bases between them. Using a J-beta primer mix together with a sample-barcoded 5' primer, a second PCR was run for roughly 7 to 11 cycles. TCRdb reanalysed the 5' RACE reads using MiXCR and keeps one entry per CDR3 protein. The sample contains around 1,700,000 distinct CDR3 sequences, 28% of which appear only once.

The J gene is TRBJ1-2, the V gene TRBV5-1, with a weak D call TRBD1 (5 bases). The sequenced sample was blood. This clonotype originated in a woman aged 25 to 39 in good health. CDR3 nucleotides: TGCGCCAGCAGCTTGCAGGGCGACTATGGCTACACCTTC. The encoded protein is CASSLQGDYGYTF.